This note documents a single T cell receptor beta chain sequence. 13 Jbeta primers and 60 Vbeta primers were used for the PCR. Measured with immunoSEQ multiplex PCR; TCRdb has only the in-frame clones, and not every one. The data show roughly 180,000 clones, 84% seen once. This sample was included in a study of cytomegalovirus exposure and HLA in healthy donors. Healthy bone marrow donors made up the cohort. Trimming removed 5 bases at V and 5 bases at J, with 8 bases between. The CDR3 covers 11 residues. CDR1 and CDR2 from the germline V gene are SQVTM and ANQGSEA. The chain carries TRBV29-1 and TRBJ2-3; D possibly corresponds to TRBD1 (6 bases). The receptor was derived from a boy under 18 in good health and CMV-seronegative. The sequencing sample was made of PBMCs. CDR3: CSVLRGDTQYF. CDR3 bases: TGCAGCGTTCTCAGGGGAGATACGCAGTATTTT.